The 2 T cell receptor beta chains below all came from one sample that was sequenced in a study of T cells expressing NK-cell markers. One entry per CDR3 protein, without DNA, is what TCRdb gives after re-calling the 5' RACE reads. This sample's table has a few hundred thousand distinct CDR3 sequences. Sequenced: blood T cells: a sorted CD56 or NKG2C T cell subset, CD4+ or CD8+ T cells, or bulk PBMC T cells (not recorded which). Source of these receptors: a man aged 18-69 years in good health.

This chain joins TRBV4-2 and TRBJ1-1. The germline gives CDR1 LGHNA, CDR2 YNFKEQ. The CDR3 runs to 17 residues. The CDR3 here is CASSQDLADNMNTEAFF.

This sequence joins TRBV13 and TRBJ2-1; TCRdb's assignment of TRBD2 cannot be checked, as there is no DNA. CDR3 length: 15 residues. In germline, CDR1 is PRHDT, CDR2 FYEKMQ (reference sequence). CDR3 sequence: CASSWTSGSGNEQFF.